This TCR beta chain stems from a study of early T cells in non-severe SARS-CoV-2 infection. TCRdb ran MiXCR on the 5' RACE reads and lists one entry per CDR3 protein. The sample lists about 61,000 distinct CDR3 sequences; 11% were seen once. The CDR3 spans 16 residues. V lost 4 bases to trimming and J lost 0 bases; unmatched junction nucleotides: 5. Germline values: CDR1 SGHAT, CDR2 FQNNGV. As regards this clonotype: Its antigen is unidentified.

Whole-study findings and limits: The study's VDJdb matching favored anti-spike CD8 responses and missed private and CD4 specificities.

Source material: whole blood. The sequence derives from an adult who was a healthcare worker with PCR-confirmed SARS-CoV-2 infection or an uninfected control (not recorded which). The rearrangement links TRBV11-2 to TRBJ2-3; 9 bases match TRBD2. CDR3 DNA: TGTGCCAGCAGCTCCATAGCGGGGGCCAGCACAGATACGCAGTATTTT. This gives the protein CASSSIAGASTDTQYF.